This section outlines one T cell receptor beta chain sequence together with its context. The table lists this clonotype with a few counts. The specificity of this receptor is unknown. No much larger clone is present one base from it, and per-base qualities are unavailable. Donors were a few dozen systemically healthy Caucasian individuals from Russia aged roughly 6 to 95 years. Each donor gave about 9.7 milliliters of peripheral blood, drawn into EDTA-treated Vacutainer tubes. Ficoll-Paque density-gradient centrifugation was used to isolate PBMCs, with at least 6 million per sample. Trizol reagent was used to extract total RNA from PBMCs, with at least 6 micrograms per sample. For every donor, an aliquot of PBMCs went through flow cytometry to measure the percentages of naive CD45RAhigh/CD27high T cells. The data originate from a study of blood T cells in healthy people across ages (dated by TCRdb to the mid-2010s). Background on the whole study: In model experiments, template switching captured roughly one uniquely barcoded TCR beta cDNA molecule for every two T cells. The study analyzed two additional independent replicas of 1 million unique cDNA reads from the same blood draw for two donors, one aged 18 to 30 and one aged 80 or older. Four age groups were formed from the donors: young (average approximately 15 years), middle-aged (approximately 41), aged (roughly 58) and long-lived (roughly 88). Donors of different ages were randomly distributed across sequencing lanes to avoid experimental bias. To track age-related changes in TCR beta repertoire diversity, the study relied on deep sequencing normalized with unique cDNA molecular identifiers. The full study reports these points: Compared with the aged group, more naive CD4+ T cells, fewer expanded clones and increased TCR diversity were shown by the long-lived group, suggesting age selection. Estimates of total diversity based on one million sequenced T cells were considered lower bounds and underestimates. The percentage of naive T cells measured by flow cytometry correlated strongly with observed TCR beta diversity. As age increased, observed TCR beta diversity per million T cells dropped in a roughly linear way, and a significant reduction was already evident by age roughly 40. Bulk unsorted PBMC profiling prevented conclusive comparison of naive and antigen-experienced compartments. Donor CMV infection status was unknown, potentially confounding age-related changes in expanded clonotypes.

The method behind the library was 5' RACE. TCRdb shows the sequencer as Illumina HiSeq 2500. A second about 7 to 12 cycle PCR used a sample-barcoded 5' primer and a J-beta primer mix. A unique molecular identifier was introduced onto each TCR beta cDNA molecule by a template-switch 5' adaptor carrying 12 random nucleotides. Each sample yielded at least 3 million CDR3-containing paired-end reads. All of the RNA was converted into first-strand cDNA using the Mint cDNA synthesis kit, with a TRBC-specific oligonucleotide serving as the primer. All cDNA was treated with uracil-DNA glycosylase and then went through a first 18-cycle PCR with the universal primers M1SS and BC2_uni_R. On the authors' methods: For normalization, 1 million high-quality reads, each with a distinct molecular identifier, were randomly selected from each sample. Reads with shared molecular identifiers were discarded instead of being binned into consensus sequences. CDR3 identification, clonotype clustering and error correction used MiTCR with a Q25 quality threshold and the strictest error-elimination algorithm. A nonparametric unseen species model using Euler transformation provided a lower-bound estimate of total TCR beta diversity. The public reads were run again by TCRdb, first through fastp at Q25 and then through MiXCR, and only productive beta chains were kept. Rows are combined by CDR3 protein, so each entry shows the most common genes and DNA. The V and J calls shown here were made by TCRdb, not taken from the authors' results. The sample table contains some 1.4 million distinct CDR3 sequences; only one count was recorded for about 43% of them. Approximately 7.9% of the sample is in the top ten clones.

From a lookup of the germline V gene, CDR1 and CDR2 are SGHRS and YFSETQ. From its cysteine to its phenylalanine, the CDR3 spans 14 amino acids. The kept DNA is CDR3 alone, 42 bases in frame from the first base. The trim is 0 bases for V and 1 base for J, with a gap of 8 bases between the germline ends. Sequencing was performed on blood. This chain is built from TRBV5-1 and TRBJ2-7; the D gene cannot be named for sure. The receptor was derived from a young woman in good health. The bases read TGCGCCAGCAGCTTGGAGAAGGTTTCCTACGAGCAGTACTTC. The translation is CASSLEKVSYEQYF.